This T cell receptor (beta chain) comes out of a study of cytotoxic CD8 clonotypes in ibrutinib-treated CLL. The overall study: Productive templates per sample averaged about 260,000; productive rearrangements, approximately 96,000. Study-wide results and caveats: Having risen at ibrutinib response, clonality had fallen back toward baseline by progression. Circulating CD8+ T-cell counts were tracked by baseline clonality, which exceeded that of age-matched healthy donors.

As for this clone: Its specificity is unknown.

The CDR3 is 17 residues long. V was pared by 4 bases and J by 4 bases, with 12 bases of the junction left unmatched. The germline V gene encodes CDR1 SGHDN and CDR2 FVKESK. The repertoire was sequenced with immunoSEQ multiplex PCR; TCRdb's copy has only in-frame clones and lacks some. The data contain over 150,000 clones, roughly 72% of them seen just once; the ten biggest clones take up around an eighth. The receptor's source is a human donor with chronic lymphocytic leukemia. The starting material was PBMCs, obtained after 24 months of ibrutinib treatment. The gene calls are TRBV14 and TRBJ2-5; 10 bases fit TRBD1. The CDR3 here is CASSRQGARIVGETQYF. The CDR3 DNA sequence: TGTGCCAGCAGCCGACAGGGGGCTAGGATAGTTGGAGAGACCCAGTACTTC.